Listed here are 9 T cell receptor beta chains from one sample, sequenced in a study of control samples from healthy donors and cancer patients. Sequenced by immunoSEQ multiplex PCR; TCRdb stores in-frame clones only, minus some. The table lists more than 70,000 clones, about 90% of them singletons. Specimen: PBMCs. The receptors shown here come from a man between 60 and 75 years old with lung cancer.

This sequence joins TRBV30 and TRBJ2-2, with 8 bases lining up with TRBD1. This CDR3 is built from 17 residues. With 1 base clipped from V and 4 bases from J, the junction kept 11 bases outside the gene matches. Germline V gives CDR1 GTSNPN, CDR2 SVGIG (reference sequence). The CDR3 loop is CAWSGPLGTGVTGELFF. The CDR3 region has the DNA TGTGCCTGGAGTGGACCGTTGGGGACAGGAGTCACCGGGGAGCTGTTTTTT.

This chain connects TRBV7-6 to TRBJ2-1; 12 nucleotides line up with TRBD2. This CDR3 is 15 amino acids long. Germline lookup yields CDR1 SGHVS and CDR2 FNYEAQ. Losses at the gene ends were 5 bases for V and 6 bases for J; bases not matched to a gene: 5. The CDR3 reads CASSVSSGGANEQFF. The CDR3 DNA sequence: TGTGCCAGCAGCGTTTCTAGCGGGGGGGCCAATGAGCAGTTCTTC.

The DNA of the CDR3 is TGTGCCAGCAGCCTCACAGATACGCAGTATTTT. Encoded protein: CASSLTDTQYF. V and J are TRBV11-3 and TRBJ2-3; D not certain. Between the trimmed V and J ends, which lost 5 bases and 2 bases, there was a span of 2 bases. Germline V gene data show CDR1 as SGHNT and CDR2 as YENEEA. There are 11 residues in the CDR3.

The J gene is TRBJ2-3, the V gene TRBV13; D gene unclear. V lost 3 bases to trimming and J lost 2 bases, with 3 bases between them. The CDR3 totals 12 residues. Germline values: CDR1 PRHDT, CDR2 FYEKMQ (reference sequence). As DNA, the CDR3 is TGTGCCAGCAGCTTCTCCACAGATACGCAGTATTTT. Protein sequence: CASSFSTDTQYF.

This sequence joins TRBV30 and TRBJ1-6; tentatively, D is TRBD1 (5 bases). Trimming shortened V by 2 bases and J by 9 bases, and 14 bases separated the two germline ends. This CDR3 has 14 residues. The germline CDR1 and CDR2 sequences are GTSNPN and SVGIG (reference sequence). This CDR3 reads CAWSRGAPSSPLHF. The CDR3 DNA follows: TGTGCCTGGAGTAGGGGCGCACCTTCTTCACCCCTCCACTTT. The entire variable domain, with the rest obtained from reference TRBV30 and TRBJ1-6, is as follows: SQTIHQWPATLVQPVGSPLSLECTVEGTSNPNLYWYRQAAGRGLQLLFYSVGIGQISSEVPQNLSASRPQDRQFILSSKKLLLSDSGFYLCAWSRGAPSSPLHFGNGTRLTVT.

This chain uses TRBV7-9 with TRBJ2-1; D may be TRBD1 (6 bases). Germline CDR1 is SEHNR and CDR2 is FQNEAQ (reference sequence). This CDR3 region has 13 residues. Deletions cut 5 bases from V and 12 bases from J, with 17 bases between. CDR3 coding DNA: TGTGCCAGCAGCGGACCACAGGGTTCTGCGCAGTTCTTC. Translated, it gives CASSGPQGSAQFF.

The gene calls are TRBV6-6 and TRBJ2-2; D is ambiguous. Trimming left V 0 bases short and J 0 bases short, with 2 bases between. The CDR3 has 14 amino acids. Germline CDR1 MNHNY, CDR2 SVGAGI (reference sequence). The CDR3 region is CASSYSTNTGELFF. As DNA, the CDR3 is TGTGCCAGCAGTTACTCGACGAACACCGGGGAGCTGTTTTTT.

The genes are TRBV11-3 and TRBJ1-3, with TRBD1 matching over 9 bases. CDR3 length equals 16 residues. V dropped 5 bases and J dropped 0; count of bases not matched to a gene: 5. Germline loops: CDR1 SGHNT, CDR2 YENEEA. The CDR3 region is CASSPGQGNSGNTIYF. The CDR3 bases are TGTGCCAGCAGCCCCGGACAGGGGAACTCTGGAAACACCATATATTTT.

The chain uses TRBV30 and TRBJ1-5, with 7 bases aligning to TRBD1. Trimming cost V 2 bases and J 3 bases; bases outside gene matches: 13. Germline V gives CDR1 GTSNPN, CDR2 SVGIG (reference sequence). CDR3 size: 17 residues. The CDR3 reads CAWSLRVGTEYNQPQHF. As DNA, the CDR3 is TGTGCCTGGAGTTTAAGGGTAGGGACAGAATACAATCAGCCCCAGCATTTT.